This TCR beta chain was sequenced for a study of T cell repertoires in cytomegalovirus infection. Germline-derived CDR1 and CDR2 are MNHNS and SASEGT. The CDR3 loop spans 16 amino acids. V dropped 9 bases and J dropped 0; count of bases not matched to a gene: 8. This clonotype has just a few counts. As yet, its antigen is unknown. TCRdb re-analysed the reads in MiXCR, keeping a single row per CDR3 protein. The profile covers around 800,000 distinct CDR3 sequences, with over 25% appearing a single time and approximately 13% taken by the ten largest. The clonotype comes from a human donor in good health (CMV status not recorded). Some clones in this sample may be carry-over from other donors' samples. The chain carries TRBV6-1 and TRBJ2-2; 9 nucleotides match TRBD2. The sequenced sample was cultured CD8+ T cells from PBMCs, obtained from culture after CMV antigen stimulation. CDR3 nucleotides: TGTGCCAGTAAACCTAGCGGGGAATCGAACACCGGGGAGCTGTTTTTT. This gives the protein CASKPSGESNTGELFF.